This T cell receptor beta chain emerged from a study of CD8 T cells in ankylosing spondylitis. The germline gives CDR1 DFQATT, CDR2 SNEGSKA (reference sequence). CDR3 length equals 12 residues. V dropped 8 bases and J dropped 5; count of bases not matched to a gene: 6. With molecular barcodes, quantitative 5'-RACE was used to make the TCR beta libraries. TCRdb itself ran the 5' RACE reads through MiXCR, one entry per CDR3 protein. Among approximately 220,000 distinct CDR3 sequences listed, around 25% were seen once. This clonotype appeared a few times. Specimen: blood, either unsorted or a sorted T cell fraction (not recorded which). This TCR was sampled from a male donor with ankylosing spondylitis or in good health (not recorded which). This rearrangement joins TRBV20-1 to TRBJ2-5; 9 bases match TRBD2. CDR3 amino acids: CSPLTSGETQYF. CDR3 bases: TGCAGTCCTCTTACTAGCGGGGAGACCCAGTACTTC.